The present T cell receptor beta chain was sequenced within a study of blood T cell repertoires in COVID-19. At the level of the study: T cells, B-cell-depleted T cells, or PBMCs supplied cDNA or gDNA.

The CDR3 extends over 16 amino acids. The V end lost 7 bases, the J end lost 1 base, and 16 bases lay between the germline ends. Germline values: CDR1 LNHDA, CDR2 SQIVND (reference sequence). Generated by immunoSEQ multiplex PCR, the TCRdb table keeps only in-frame clones and is missing some. The sample shows 60,000 to 75,000 clones, around 90% of them seen only once. The V call is TRBV19, the J call TRBJ2-2, with D possibly being TRBD1 (6 bases). Sequencing was done on a sample of peripheral blood. This TCR derives from a human donor in a cohort sampled during active COVID-19. CDR3 in DNA: TGTGCCAGTAAAGGGGCTGGGACAAAGAACACCGGGGAGCTGTTTTTT. Translated, it gives CASKGAGTKNTGELFF.